The 10 T cell receptor beta chains given below trace back to one sample, sequenced in a study of CD8+ T cells in alopecia areata. Isolated RNA was reverse transcribed into cDNA used as the sequencing template. TCRdb's table, derived via immunoSEQ multiplex PCR, lists solely in-frame clones and lacks some. The table shows a few hundred thousand clones, with more than 45% occurring only once. Sample treatment: oral pan-JAK inhibitor, 5-10 mg twice daily. The sample was CD4+ T cells sorted from blood, taken at week 4, from a patient treated with tofacitinib. The receptors here all came from a human donor with alopecia areata.

This clone showed up just a few times. This chain joins TRBV5-4 and TRBJ2-7, with D perhaps matching TRBD2 (6 bases). The CDR3 is 16 residues long. The V gene's germline CDR1 is SGHNT and CDR2 YYREEE (reference sequence). Trimming shortened V by 0 bases and J by 3 bases, and 16 bases separated the two germline ends. Written as DNA, the CDR3 is TGTGCCAGCAGCTTGGGGGTCCCGGGAGTTTACTACGAGCAGTACTTC. Encoded protein: CASSLGVPGVYYEQYF.

The rearrangement uses TRBV7-2 and TRBJ2-3; TRBD1 agrees at 8 bases. V shed 2 bases and J 3 bases; nucleotides not matched to a gene: 7. This CDR3 region has 16 residues. Germline CDR1 SGHTA, CDR2 FQGNSA. The CDR3 loop reads CASSLQGALRTDTQYF. CDR3 nucleotides: TGTGCCAGCAGCTTACAGGGGGCGCTGAGGACAGATACGCAGTATTTT.

This clone occurred a few times. The chain joins TRBV7-2 to TRBJ2-2; D is uncertain. Trimming stripped 5 bases from V and 4 bases from J, with 14 bases between. CDR1 and CDR2 from the germline V gene are SGHTA and FQGNSA. There are 15 residues in the CDR3. CDR3: CASSREGHLTGELFF. Here the CDR3 DNA reads TGTGCCAGCAGCCGAGAAGGCCACCTCACCGGGGAGCTGTTTTTT.

The chain has TRBV18 and TRBJ2-1, with TRBD1 as a possible D gene (6 bases). The length of the CDR3 is 15 residues. In germline, CDR1 is KGHSH, CDR2 LQKENI. With 6 bases removed from V and 0 bases from J, the gap between germline ends came to 12 bases. Here the CDR3 reads CASSRDTVSYNEQFF. The CDR3 region has the DNA TGTGCCAGCTCTCGGGACACTGTCTCCTACAATGAGCAGTTCTTC.

The chain recombines TRBV29-1 with TRBJ2-5; D tentatively reads TRBD1 or TRBD2 (6 bases each). The J call may be incorrect, as the DNA end agrees better with TRBJ2-7. This CDR3 has 14 residues. CDR1 and CDR2 (germline): SQVTM, ANQGSEA. The CDR3 nucleotides are TGCAGCGTCCAGGCCGTACTAGGGGGGTCCGAGCAGTACTTC. This sequence encodes CSVQAVLGGSEQYF.

This clone was counted once. DNA for the CDR3: TGTGCCACCCAATTAGGACCCGGAGTAGGCTACACCTTC. Translated, it gives CATQLGPGVGYTF. J is TRBJ1-2 and V is TRBV7-2; D gene uncertain. This CDR3 spans 13 amino acids. V shed 10 bases and J shed 8 bases, with 20 bases lying between them. Germline V gives CDR1 SGHTA, CDR2 FQGNSA. Drawing the rest from reference TRBV7-2 and TRBJ1-2, the complete variable domain is GAGVSQSPSNKVTEKGKDVELRCDPISGHTALYWYRQSLGQGLEFLIYFQGNSAPDKSGLPSDRFSAERTGGSVSTLTIQRTQQEDSAVYLCATQLGPGVGYTFGSGTRLTVV.

This clone was counted a few times. The gene calls are TRBV18 and TRBJ2-2; the D gene is possibly TRBD1 (5 bases). The V end lost 1 base, the J end lost 6 bases, and 15 bases lay between the germline ends. Germline V CDR1 and CDR2: KGHSH, LQKENI. The CDR3 is 16 residues long. The DNA of the CDR3 is TGTGCCAGCTCACCACTTATCCAGGGCGAATCCGGGGAGCTGTTTTTT. Its translation is CASSPLIQGESGELFF.

The chain carries TRBV7-2 and TRBJ1-2; no clear D gene. CDR1 SGHTA and CDR2 FQGNSA come from the germline V gene. Trimming removed 4 bases at V and 2 bases at J, with 14 bases between. The CDR3 is 15 amino acids. CDR3 protein: CASSSNRGGNYGYTF. CDR3 sequence (DNA): TGTGCCAGCAGCTCGAATCGTGGAGGGAACTATGGCTACACCTTC.

The gene calls are TRBV11-2 and TRBJ1-5; weak D call: TRBD1 (6 bases). The CDR3 has 15 amino acids. Trimming removed 5 bases at V and 0 bases at J, with 11 bases between. Germline CDR1 and CDR2: SGHAT and FQNNGV. CDR3 loop: CASSRGQVSNQPQHF. CDR3 coding DNA: TGTGCCAGCAGCCGGGGGCAGGTTAGCAATCAGCCCCAGCATTTT.

This clone was found a few times. The gene calls are TRBV7-8 and TRBJ2-7, with D perhaps matching TRBD1 (6 bases). V was shortened by 0 bases and J by 4 bases, with 7 bases between the two germline ends. The V gene's germline CDR1 is SGHVS and CDR2 FQNEAQ. The CDR3 runs 13 residues. The CDR3 DNA follows: TGTGCCAGCAGCTTAGCCACAGGGTACGAGCAGTACTTC. The encoded protein is CASSLATGYEQYF.